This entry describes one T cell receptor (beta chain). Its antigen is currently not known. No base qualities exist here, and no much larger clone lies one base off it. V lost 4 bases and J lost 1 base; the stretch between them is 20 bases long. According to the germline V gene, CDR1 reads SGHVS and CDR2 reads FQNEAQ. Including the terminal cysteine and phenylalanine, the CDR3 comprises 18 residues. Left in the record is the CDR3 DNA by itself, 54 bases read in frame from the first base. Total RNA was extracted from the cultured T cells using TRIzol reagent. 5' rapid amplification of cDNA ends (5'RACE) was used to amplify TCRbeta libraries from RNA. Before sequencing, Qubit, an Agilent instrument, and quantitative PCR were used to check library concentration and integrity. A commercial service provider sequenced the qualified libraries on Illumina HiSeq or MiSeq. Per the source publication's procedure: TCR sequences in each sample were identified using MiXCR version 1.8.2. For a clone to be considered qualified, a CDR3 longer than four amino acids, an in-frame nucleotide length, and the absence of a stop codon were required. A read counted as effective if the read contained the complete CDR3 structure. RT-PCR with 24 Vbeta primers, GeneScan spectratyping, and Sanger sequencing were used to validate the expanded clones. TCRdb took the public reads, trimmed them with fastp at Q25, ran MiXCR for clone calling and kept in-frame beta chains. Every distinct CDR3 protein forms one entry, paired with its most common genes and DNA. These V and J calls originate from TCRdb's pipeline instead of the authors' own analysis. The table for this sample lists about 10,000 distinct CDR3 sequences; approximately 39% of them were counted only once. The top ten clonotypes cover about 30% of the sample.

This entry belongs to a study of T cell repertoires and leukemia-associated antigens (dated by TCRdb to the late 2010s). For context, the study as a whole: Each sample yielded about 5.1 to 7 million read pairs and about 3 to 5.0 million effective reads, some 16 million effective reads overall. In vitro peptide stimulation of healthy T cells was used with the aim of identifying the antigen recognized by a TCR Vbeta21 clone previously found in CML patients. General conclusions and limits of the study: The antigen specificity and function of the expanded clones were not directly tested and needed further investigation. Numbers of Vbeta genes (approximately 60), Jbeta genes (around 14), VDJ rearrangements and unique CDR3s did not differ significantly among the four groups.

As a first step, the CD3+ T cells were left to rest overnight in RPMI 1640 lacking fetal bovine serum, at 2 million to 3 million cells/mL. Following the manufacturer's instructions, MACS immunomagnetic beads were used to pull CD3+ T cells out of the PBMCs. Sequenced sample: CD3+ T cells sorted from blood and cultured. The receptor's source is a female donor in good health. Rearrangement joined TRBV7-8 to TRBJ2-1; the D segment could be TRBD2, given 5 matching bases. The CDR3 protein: CASSSRGLTESSYNEQFF. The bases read TGTGCCAGCAGCTCCCGAGGACTGACGGAGAGTTCCTACAATGAGCAGTTCTTC.